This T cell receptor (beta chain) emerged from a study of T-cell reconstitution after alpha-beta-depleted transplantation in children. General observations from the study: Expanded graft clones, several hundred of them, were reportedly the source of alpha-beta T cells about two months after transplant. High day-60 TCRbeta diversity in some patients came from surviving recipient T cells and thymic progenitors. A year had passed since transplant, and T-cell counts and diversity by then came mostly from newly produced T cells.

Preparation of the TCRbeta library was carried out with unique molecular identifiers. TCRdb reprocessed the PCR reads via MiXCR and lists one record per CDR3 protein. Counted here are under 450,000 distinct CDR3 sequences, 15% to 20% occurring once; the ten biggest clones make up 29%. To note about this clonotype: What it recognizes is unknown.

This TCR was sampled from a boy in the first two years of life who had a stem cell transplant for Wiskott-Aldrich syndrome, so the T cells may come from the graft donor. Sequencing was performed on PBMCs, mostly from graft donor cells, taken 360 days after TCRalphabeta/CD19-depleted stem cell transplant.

As DNA, the CDR3 is TGCAGCGTTGCCGCTAGCGGGGCTGGAGAGACCCAGTACTTC. Its translation is CSVAASGAGETQYF. This sequence joins TRBV29-1 and TRBJ2-5; 9 bases fit TRBD2. Germline V gene data show CDR1 as SQVTM and CDR2 as ANQGSEA. The CDR3 loop spans 14 amino acids. V shed 4 bases, J shed 4 bases, and the junction held 7 bases outside the gene matches.